The clone carrying this T cell receptor beta chain showed up many times. Antigen unknown. TCRdb re-called the RT-PCR reads with MiXCR, one entry per CDR3 protein. The sample contains hundreds of thousands of distinct CDR3 sequences, 14% of which appear only once. These data are taken from a study of response to subunit inactivated influenza vaccine. Study-level results: The authors offered the suggestion that each seasonal influenza vaccination recruits few new T cells.

Here the sequenced sample was PBMCs from blood, taken around 14 days before vaccination. This clonotype originated in a man aged 45-65 years who received an inactivated influenza vaccine.

The CDR3 protein is CASRRDTTGAVYGYTF. In nucleotides, the CDR3 is TGTGCCAGCAGGCGAGATACAACAGGGGCTGTCTATGGCTACACCTTC. The chain has TRBV7-8 and TRBJ1-2; TRBD1 matches 7 bases. Unmatched junction bases numbered 14, after V lost 6 bases and J lost 4 bases. CDR1 and CDR2 from the germline V gene are SGHVS and FQNEAQ. The length of the CDR3 is 16 residues.